This is a list of T cell receptor beta chains from one sample in a study of blood T cell repertoires in COVID-19. Method: immunoSEQ multiplex PCR; TCRdb's copy keeps in-frame clones and lacks some. The repertoire has approximately 300,000 clones, nearly 90% of them found once; the top ten carry approximately 5%. Sequencing was performed on PBMCs or T cells enriched from blood (not recorded which). The receptors were sampled from a woman younger than 45 who had recovered from COVID-19. Both conserved end residues are part of each CDR3. Fields, in order: J gene, V gene, CDR3 protein.

>TRBJ1-1|TRBV5-4
CASSLDTSEAFF
>TRBJ1-5|TRBV6-2/TRBV6-3
CASSPRYTISNQPQHF
>TRBJ1-2|TRBV5-5
CASSLVQVSGYTF
>TRBJ1-3|TRBV4-2
CASSQREGDYSGNTIYF
>TRBJ1-5|TRBV5-5
CASSLADRSNQPQHF
>TRBJ1-3|TRBV18
CASSPISQGGSGNTIYF
>TRBJ1-5|TRBV7-3
CASSSLGGSQPQHF
>TRBJ2-1|TRBV6-5
CASKTGSYNEQFF
>TRBJ2-2|TRBV5-4
CASSGGTGDTGELFF
>TRBJ1-6|TRBV27
CASSFGGQGGPYNSPLHF
>TRBJ1-3|TRBV5-1
CASSFTGSSGNTIYF